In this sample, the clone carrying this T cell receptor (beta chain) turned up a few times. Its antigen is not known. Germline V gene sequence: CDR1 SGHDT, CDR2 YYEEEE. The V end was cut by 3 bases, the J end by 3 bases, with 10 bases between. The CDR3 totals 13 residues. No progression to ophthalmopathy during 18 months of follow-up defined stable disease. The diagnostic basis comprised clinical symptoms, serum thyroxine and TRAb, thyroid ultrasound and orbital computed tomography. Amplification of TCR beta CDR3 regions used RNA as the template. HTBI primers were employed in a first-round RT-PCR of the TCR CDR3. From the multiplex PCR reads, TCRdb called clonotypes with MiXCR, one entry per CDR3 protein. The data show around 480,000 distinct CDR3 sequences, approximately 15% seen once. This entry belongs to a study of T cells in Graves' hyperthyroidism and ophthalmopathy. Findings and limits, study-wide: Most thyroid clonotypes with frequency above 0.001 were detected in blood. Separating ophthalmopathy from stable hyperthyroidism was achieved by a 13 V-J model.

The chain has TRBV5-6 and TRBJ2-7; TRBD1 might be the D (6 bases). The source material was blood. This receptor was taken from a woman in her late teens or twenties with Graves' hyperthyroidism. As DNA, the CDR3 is TGTGCCAGCAGCTGGGGACAAAACTACGAGCAGTACTTC. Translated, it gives CASSWGQNYEQYF.